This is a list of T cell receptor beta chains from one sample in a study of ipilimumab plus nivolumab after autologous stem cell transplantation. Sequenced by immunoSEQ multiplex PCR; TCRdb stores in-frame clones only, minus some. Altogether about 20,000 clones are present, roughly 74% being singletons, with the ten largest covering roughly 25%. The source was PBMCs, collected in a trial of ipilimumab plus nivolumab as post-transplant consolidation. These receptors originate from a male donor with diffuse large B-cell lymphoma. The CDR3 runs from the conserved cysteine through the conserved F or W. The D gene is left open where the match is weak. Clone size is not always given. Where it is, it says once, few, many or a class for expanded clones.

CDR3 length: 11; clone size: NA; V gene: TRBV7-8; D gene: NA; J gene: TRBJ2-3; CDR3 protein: CASRREDTQYF; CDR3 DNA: TGTGCCAGCCGCCGGGAAGATACGCAGTATTTT
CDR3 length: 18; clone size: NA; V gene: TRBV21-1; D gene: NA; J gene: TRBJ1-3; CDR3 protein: CASSKGQGVDSEGNTIYF; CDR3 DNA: TGTGCCAGCAGCAAAGGGCAGGGGGTGGACTCAGAGGGAAACACCATATATTTT
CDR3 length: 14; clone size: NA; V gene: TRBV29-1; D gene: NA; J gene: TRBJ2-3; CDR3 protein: CSVVSAGNTDTQYF; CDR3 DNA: TGCAGCGTTGTGAGTGCAGGGAACACAGATACGCAGTATTTT
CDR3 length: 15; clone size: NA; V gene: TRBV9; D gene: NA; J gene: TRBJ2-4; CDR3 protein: CASSVDWGGKNIQYF; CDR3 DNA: TGTGCCAGCAGCGTAGATTGGGGCGGCAAAAACATTCAGTACTTC
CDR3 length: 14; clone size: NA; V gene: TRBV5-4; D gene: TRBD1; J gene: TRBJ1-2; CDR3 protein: CASSLGTEAQGYTF; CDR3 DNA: TGTGCCAGCAGCTTAGGGACAGAGGCGCAGGGCTACACCTTC
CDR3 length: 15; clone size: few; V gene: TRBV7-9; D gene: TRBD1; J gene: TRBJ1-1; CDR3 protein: CASSAGQLMNTEAFF; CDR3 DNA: TGTGCCAGCAGCGCGGGACAGCTAATGAACACTGAAGCTTTCTTT
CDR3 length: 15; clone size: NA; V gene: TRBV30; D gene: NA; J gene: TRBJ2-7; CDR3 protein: CAWSETYRLSYEQYF; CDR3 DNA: TGTGCCTGGAGCGAAACCTACAGGCTCTCCTACGAGCAGTACTTC
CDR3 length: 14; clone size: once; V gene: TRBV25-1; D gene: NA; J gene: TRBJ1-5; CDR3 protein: CASSESSGDQPQHF; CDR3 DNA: TGTGCCAGCAGTGAATCTTCCGGCGATCAGCCCCAGCATTTT
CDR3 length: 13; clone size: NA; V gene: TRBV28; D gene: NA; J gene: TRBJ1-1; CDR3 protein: CASNWGAFSEAFF; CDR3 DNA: TGTGCCAGCAACTGGGGCGCTTTTTCTGAAGCTTTCTTT
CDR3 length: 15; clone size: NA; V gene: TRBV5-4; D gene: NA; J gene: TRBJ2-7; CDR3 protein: CASSLGVQPSYEQYF; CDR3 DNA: TGTGCCAGCAGCTTGGGGGTGCAACCCTCCTACGAGCAGTACTTC
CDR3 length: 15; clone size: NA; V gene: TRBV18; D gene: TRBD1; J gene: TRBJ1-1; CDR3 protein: CASSPQGARNTEAFF; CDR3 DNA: TGTGCCAGCTCACCACAGGGGGCGAGGAACACTGAAGCTTTCTTT
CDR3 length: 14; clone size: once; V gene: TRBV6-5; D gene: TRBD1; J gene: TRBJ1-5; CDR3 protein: CASSYRQGYQPQHF; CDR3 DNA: TGTGCCAGCAGTTATCGACAGGGATATCAGCCCCAGCATTTT
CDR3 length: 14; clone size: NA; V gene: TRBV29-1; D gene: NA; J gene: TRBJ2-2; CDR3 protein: CSAQGGGNTGELFF; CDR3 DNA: TGCAGCGCCCAAGGGGGGGGGAACACCGGGGAGCTGTTTTTT
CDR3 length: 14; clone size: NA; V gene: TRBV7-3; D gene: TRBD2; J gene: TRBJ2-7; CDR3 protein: CASSSTSDSYEQYF; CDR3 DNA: TGTGCCAGCAGCTCGACTAGCGACTCCTACGAGCAGTACTTC
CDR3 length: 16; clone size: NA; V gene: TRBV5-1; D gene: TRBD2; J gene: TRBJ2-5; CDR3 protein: CASSLARLAGEETQYF; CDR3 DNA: TGCGCCAGCAGCCTCGCCAGACTAGCGGGGGAAGAGACCCAGTACTTC
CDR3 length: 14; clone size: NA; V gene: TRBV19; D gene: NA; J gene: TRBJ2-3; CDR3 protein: CASSRQGGADTQYF; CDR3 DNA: TGTGCCAGTAGTAGACAGGGAGGCGCAGATACGCAGTATTTT
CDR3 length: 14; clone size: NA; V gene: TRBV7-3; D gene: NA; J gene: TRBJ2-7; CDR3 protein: CASSLLAGGSEQYF; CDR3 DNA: TGTGCCAGCAGCTTATTAGCCGGAGGCTCCGAGCAGTACTTC
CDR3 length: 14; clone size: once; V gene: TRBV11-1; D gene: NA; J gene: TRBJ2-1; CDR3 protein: CASSVGSDRKQQFF; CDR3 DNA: TGTGCCAGCAGCGTCGGCTCAGACCGAAAGCAGCAGTTCTTC
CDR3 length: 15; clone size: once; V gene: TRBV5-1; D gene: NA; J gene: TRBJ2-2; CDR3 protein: CASSFDVTGSGELFF; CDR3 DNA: TGCGCCAGCAGTTTTGATGTTACAGGGTCCGGGGAGCTGTTTTTT
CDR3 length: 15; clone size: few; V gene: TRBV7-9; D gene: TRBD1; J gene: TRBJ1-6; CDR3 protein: CASSGRQGYNSPLHF; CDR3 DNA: TGTGCCAGCAGCGGTAGACAGGGTTATAATTCACCCCTCCACTTT
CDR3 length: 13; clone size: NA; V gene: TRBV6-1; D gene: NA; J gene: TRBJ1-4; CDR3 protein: CASKAPGEEKLFF; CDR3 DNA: TGTGCCAGCAAGGCACCAGGGGAAGAAAAACTGTTTTTT
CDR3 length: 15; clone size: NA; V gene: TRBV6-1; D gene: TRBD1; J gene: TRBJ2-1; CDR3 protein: CASSDRTGSYNEQFF; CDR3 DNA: TGTGCCAGCAGTGACAGGACAGGGAGTTACAATGAGCAGTTCTTC
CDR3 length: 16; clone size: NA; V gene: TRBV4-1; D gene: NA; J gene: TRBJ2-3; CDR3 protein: CASSHVRLGPTDTQYF; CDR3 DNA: TGCGCCAGCAGCCATGTTCGCCTAGGCCCCACAGATACGCAGTATTTT
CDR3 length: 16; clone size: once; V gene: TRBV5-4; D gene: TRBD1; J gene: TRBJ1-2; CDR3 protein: CASSLAWTGGGYGYTF; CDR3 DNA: TGTGCCAGCAGCCTCGCCTGGACAGGGGGAGGGTATGGCTACACCTTC
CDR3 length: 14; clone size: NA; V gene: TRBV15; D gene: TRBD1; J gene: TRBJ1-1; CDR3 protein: CATSSGQARTEAFF; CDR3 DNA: TGTGCCACCAGCAGCGGACAGGCACGAACTGAAGCTTTCTTT
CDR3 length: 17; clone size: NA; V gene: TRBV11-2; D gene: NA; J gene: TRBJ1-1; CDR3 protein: CASSLYVGNLRHTEAFF; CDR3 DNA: TGTGCCAGCAGCTTATATGTAGGGAATCTCCGGCACACTGAAGCTTTCTTT
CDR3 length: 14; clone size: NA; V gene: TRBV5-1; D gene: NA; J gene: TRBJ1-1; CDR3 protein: CASSLGGADTEAFF; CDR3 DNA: TGCGCCAGCAGCTTGGGAGGGGCGGACACTGAAGCTTTCTTT
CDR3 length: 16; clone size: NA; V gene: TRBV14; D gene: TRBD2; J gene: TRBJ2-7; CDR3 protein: CASSQETSGGGTKQYF; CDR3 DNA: TGTGCCAGCAGCCAAGAGACTAGCGGGGGGGGTACGAAGCAGTACTTC
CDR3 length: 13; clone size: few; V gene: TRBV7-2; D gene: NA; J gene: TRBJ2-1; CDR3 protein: CASSLAPAGEQFF; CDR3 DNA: TGTGCCAGCAGCTTAGCTCCAGCCGGGGAGCAGTTCTTC
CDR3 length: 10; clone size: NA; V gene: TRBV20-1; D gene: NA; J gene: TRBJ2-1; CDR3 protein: CSARVNEQFF; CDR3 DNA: TGCAGTGCTAGGGTCAATGAGCAGTTCTTC
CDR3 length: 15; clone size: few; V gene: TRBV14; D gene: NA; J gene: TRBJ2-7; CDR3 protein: CASSQGRGGTYEQYF; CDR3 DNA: TGTGCCAGCAGCCAAGGGCGGGGTGGTACCTACGAGCAGTACTTC
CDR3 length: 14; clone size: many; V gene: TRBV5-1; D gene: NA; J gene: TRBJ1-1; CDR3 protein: CASSLAPGTTEAFF; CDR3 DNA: TGCGCCAGCAGCTTGGCCCCGGGTACTACTGAAGCTTTCTTT
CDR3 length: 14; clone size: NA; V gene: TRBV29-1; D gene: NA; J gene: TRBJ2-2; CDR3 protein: CSVMTGRTTGELFF; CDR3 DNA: TGCAGCGTAATGACAGGCCGGACCACCGGGGAGCTGTTTTTT
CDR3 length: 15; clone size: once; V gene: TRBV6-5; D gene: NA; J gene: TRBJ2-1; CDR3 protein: CASSPTGAVYNEQFF; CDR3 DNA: TGTGCCAGCAGCCCGACAGGCGCGGTCTACAATGAGCAGTTCTTC
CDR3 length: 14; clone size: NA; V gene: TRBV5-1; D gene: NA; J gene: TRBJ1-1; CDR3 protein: CASSSDRGGTEAFF; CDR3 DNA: TGCGCCAGCAGCTCGGACCGAGGAGGTACTGAAGCTTTCTTT
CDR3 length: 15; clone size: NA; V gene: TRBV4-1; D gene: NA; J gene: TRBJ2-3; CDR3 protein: CASSQDLTNLDTQYF; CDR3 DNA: TGCGCCAGCAGCCAAGATCTGACTAATCTGGATACGCAGTATTTT
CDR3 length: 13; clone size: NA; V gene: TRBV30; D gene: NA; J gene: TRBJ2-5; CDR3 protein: CAWRHRGGETQYF; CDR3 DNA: TGTGCCTGGAGGCATAGGGGAGGAGAGACCCAGTACTTC
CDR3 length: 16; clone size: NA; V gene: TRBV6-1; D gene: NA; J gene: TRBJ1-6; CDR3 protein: CASSEQVPGYNSPLHF; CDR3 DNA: TGTGCCAGCAGTGAACAGGTTCCAGGGTATAATTCACCCCTCCACTTT
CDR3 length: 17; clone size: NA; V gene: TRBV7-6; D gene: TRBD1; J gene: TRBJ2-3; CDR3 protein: CASSSLLGQGDTDTQYF; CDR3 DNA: TGTGCCAGCAGCTCTCTCCTCGGACAGGGGGACACAGATACGCAGTATTTT
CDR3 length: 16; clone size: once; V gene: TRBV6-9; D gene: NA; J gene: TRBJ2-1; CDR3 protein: CASSATTGSPYNEQFF; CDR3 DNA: TGTGCCAGCAGTGCCACCACAGGGAGCCCCTACAATGAGCAGTTCTTC
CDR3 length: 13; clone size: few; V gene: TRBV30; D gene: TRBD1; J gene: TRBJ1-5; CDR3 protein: CAWGTGVVQPQHF; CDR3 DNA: TGTGCCTGGGGGACAGGGGTGGTTCAGCCCCAGCATTTT
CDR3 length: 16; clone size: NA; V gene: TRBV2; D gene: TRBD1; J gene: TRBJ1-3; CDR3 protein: CASRTSGTGNGNTIYF; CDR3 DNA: TGTGCCAGCAGGACGTCCGGGACAGGGAATGGAAACACCATATATTTT
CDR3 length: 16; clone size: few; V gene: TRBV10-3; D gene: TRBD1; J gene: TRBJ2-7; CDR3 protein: CAIPRYRTGGGYEQYF; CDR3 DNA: TGTGCCATCCCCAGATATCGGACAGGGGGCGGGTACGAGCAGTACTTC
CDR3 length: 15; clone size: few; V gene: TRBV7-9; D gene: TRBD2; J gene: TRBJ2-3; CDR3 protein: CASSRLAGSTDTQYF; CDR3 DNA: TGTGCCAGCAGCCGACTAGCGGGGTCCACAGATACGCAGTATTTT
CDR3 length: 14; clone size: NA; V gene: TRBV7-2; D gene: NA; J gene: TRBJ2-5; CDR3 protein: CASSTSGTQETQYF; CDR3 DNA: TGTGCCAGCAGCACCAGCGGAACCCAAGAGACCCAGTACTTC
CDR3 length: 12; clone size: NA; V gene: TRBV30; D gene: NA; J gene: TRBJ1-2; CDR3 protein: CAWSVRGNGYTF; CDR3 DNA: TGTGCCTGGAGTGTACGAGGGAATGGCTACACCTTC
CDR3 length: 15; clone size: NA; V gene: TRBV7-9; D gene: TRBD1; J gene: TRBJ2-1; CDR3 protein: CASSRQGSSYNEQFF; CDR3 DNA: TGTGCCAGCAGCCGACAGGGAAGCTCCTACAATGAGCAGTTCTTC
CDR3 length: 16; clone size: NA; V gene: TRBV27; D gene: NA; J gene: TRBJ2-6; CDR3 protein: CASSFRRTSGANVLTF; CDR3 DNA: TGTGCCAGCAGTTTTCGAAGGACATCTGGGGCCAACGTCCTGACTTTC
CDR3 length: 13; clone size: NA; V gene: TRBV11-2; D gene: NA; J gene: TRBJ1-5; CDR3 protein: CASSLDRDQPQHF; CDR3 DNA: TGTGCCAGCAGCTTAGACAGGGATCAGCCCCAGCATTTT
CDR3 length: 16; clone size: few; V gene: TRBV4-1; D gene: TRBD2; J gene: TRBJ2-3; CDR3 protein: CASSTRLAGGTDTQYF; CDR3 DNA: TGCGCCAGCAGCACCCGACTAGCGGGAGGCACAGATACGCAGTATTTT
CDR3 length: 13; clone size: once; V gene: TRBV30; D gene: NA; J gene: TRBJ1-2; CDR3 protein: CAWSVNQFQGYTF; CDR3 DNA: TGTGCCTGGAGTGTTAATCAGTTCCAAGGCTACACCTTC
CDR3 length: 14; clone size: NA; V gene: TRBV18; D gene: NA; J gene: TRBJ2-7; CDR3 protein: CASSPFSLSYEQYF; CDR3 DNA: TGTGCCAGCTCACCATTCTCCCTCTCCTACGAGCAGTACTTC
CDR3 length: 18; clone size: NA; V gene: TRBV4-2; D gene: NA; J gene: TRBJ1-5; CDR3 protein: CASSRALETQYSNQPQHF; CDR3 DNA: TGTGCCAGCAGCCGCGCTCTTGAGACCCAATATAGCAATCAGCCCCAGCATTTT
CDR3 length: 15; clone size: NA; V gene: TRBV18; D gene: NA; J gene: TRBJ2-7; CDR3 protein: CASSPELGRTYEQYF; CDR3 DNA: TGTGCCAGCTCACCAGAGTTGGGCCGTACCTACGAGCAGTACTTC